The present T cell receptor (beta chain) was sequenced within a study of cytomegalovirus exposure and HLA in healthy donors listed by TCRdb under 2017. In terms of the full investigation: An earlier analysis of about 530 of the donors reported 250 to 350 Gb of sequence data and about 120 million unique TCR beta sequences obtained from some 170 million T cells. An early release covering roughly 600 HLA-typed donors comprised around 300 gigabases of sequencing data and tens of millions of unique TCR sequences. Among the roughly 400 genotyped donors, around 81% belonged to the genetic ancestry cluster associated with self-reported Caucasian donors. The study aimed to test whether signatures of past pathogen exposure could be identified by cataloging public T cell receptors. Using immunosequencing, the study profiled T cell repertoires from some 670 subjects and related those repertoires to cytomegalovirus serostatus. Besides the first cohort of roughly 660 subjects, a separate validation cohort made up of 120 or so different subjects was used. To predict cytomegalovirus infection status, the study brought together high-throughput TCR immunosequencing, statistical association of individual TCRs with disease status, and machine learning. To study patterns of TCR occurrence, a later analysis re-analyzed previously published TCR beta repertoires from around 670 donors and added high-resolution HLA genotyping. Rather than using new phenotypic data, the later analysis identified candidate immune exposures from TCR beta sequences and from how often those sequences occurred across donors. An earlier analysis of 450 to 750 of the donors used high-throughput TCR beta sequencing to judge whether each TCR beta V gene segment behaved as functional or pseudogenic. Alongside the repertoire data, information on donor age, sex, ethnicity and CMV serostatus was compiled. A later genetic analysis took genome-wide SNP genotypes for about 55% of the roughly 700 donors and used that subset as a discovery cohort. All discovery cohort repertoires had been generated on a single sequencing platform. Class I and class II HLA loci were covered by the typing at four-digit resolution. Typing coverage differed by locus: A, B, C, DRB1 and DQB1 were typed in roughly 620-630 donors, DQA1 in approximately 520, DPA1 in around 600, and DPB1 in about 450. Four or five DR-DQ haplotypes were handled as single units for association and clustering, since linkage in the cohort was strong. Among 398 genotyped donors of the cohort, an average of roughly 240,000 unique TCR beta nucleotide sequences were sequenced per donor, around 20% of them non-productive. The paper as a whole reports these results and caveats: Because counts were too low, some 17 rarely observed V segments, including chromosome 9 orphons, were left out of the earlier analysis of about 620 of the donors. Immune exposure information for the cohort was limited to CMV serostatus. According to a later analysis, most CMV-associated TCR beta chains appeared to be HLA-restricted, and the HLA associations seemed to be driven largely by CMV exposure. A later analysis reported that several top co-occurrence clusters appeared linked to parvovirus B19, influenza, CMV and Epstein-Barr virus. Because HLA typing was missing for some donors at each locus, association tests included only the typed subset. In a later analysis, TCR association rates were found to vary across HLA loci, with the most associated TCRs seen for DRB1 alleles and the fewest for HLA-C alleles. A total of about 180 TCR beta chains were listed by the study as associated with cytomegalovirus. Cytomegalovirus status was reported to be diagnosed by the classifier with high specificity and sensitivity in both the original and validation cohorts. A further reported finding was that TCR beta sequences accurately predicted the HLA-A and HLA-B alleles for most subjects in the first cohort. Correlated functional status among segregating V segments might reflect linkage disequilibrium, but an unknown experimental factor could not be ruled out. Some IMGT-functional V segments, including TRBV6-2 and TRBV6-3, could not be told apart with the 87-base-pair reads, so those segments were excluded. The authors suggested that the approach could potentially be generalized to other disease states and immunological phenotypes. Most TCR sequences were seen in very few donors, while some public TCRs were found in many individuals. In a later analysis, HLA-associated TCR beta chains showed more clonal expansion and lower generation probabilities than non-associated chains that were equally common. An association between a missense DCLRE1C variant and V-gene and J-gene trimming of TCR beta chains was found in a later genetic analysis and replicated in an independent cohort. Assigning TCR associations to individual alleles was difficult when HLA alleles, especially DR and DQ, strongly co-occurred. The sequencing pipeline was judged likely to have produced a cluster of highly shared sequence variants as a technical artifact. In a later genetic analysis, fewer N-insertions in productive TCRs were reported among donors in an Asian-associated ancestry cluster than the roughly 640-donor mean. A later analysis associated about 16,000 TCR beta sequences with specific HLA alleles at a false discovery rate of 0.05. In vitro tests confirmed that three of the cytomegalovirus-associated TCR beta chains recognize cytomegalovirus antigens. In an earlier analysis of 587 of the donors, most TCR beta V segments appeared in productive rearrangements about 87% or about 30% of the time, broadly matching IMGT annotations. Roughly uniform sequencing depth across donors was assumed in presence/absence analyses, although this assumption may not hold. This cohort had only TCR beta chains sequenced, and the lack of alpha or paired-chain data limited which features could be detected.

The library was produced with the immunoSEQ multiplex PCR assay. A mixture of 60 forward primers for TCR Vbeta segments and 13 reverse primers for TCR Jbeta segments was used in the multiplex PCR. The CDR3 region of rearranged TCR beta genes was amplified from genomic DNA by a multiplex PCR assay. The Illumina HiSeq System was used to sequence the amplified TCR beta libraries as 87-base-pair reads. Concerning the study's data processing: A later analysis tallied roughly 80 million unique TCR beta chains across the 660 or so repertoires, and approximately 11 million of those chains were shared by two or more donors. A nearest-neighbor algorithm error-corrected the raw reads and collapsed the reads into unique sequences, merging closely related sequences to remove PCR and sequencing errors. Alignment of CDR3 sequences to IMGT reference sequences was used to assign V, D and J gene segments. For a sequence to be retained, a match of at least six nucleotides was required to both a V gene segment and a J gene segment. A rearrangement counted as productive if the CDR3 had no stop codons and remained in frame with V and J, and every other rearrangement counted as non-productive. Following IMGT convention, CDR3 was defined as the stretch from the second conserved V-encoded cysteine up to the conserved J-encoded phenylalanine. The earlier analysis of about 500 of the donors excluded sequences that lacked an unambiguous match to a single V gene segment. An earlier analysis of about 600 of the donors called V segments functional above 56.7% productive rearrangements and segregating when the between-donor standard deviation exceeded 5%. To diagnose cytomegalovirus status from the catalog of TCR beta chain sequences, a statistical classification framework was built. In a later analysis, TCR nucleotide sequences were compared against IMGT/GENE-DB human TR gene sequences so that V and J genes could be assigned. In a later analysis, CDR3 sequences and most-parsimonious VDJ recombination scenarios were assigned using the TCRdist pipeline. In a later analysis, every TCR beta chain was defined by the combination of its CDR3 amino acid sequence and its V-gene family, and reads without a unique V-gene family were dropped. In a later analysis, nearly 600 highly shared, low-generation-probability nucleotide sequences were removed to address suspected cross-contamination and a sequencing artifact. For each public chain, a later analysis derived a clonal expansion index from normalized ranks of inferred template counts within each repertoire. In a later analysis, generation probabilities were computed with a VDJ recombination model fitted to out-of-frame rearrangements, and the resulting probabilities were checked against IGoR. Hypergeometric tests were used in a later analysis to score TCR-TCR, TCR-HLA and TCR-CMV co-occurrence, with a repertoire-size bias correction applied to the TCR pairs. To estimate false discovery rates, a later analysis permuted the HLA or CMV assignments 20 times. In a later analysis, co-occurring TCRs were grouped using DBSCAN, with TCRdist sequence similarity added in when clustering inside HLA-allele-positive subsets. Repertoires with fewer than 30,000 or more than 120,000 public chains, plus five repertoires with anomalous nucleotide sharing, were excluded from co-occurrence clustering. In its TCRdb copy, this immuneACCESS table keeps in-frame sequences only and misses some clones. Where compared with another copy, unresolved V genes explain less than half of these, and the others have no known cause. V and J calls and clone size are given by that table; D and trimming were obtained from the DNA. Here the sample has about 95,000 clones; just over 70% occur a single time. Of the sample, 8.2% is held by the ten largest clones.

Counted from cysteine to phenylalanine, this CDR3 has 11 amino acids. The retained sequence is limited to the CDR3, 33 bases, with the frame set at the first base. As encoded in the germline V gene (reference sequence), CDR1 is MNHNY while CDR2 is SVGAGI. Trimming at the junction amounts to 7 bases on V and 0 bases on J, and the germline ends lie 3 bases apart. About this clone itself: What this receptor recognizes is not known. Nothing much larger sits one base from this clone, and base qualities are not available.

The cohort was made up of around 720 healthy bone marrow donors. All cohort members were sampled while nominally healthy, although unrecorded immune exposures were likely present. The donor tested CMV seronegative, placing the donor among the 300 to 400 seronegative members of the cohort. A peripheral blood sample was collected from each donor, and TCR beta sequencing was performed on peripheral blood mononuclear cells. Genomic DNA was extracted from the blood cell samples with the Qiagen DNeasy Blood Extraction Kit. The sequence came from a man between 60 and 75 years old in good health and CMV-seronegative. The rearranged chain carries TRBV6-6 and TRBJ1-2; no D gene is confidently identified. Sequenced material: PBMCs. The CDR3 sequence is CASISNYGYTF. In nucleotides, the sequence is TGTGCCAGCATCTCTAACTATGGCTACACCTTC.